This TCR beta chain was observed in a study of T cells in Graves' hyperthyroidism and ophthalmopathy. General study results and limits: Ophthalmopathy was identified by the model a median around 6 months ahead of onset.

J was trimmed by 6 bases and V by 6 bases; bases with no gene match: 10. CDR1 is DFQATT and CDR2 is SNEGSKA in the germline V gene (reference sequence). The CDR3 runs to 13 residues. Pregnant or lactating patients were excluded, as were those with uncontrolled infection or other autoimmune disease. In regard to this clonotype: Its target is unknown.

RNA transcripts served as the template for amplifying TCR beta CDR3 regions. First-round RT-PCR targeting the TCR CDR3 was performed with the HTBI primer set. TCRdb reprocessed the multiplex PCR reads with MiXCR, giving one entry per CDR3 protein. Counted here are more than 500,000 distinct CDR3 sequences, roughly 17% occurring once; the ten biggest clones make up 3% to 4.5%. The sequence came from a woman aged 25 to 39 with Graves' hyperthyroidism. This chain joins TRBV20-1 and TRBJ1-1, with TRBD1 matching over 7 bases. Sequencing was done on a sample of blood. The CDR3 DNA reads as TGCAGTGCCCACCCACAGGGGAGGTCTGAAGCTTTCTTT. It yields the protein CSAHPQGRSEAFF.